Following are 12 T cell receptor beta chains from one sample sequenced in a study of identical twins. TCRdb fed the 5' RACE reads into MiXCR, producing one record per CDR3 protein. The sample includes 400,000 to 550,000 distinct CDR3 sequences, more than 20% of them seen just once. The same sample was also used in a study of T cells expressing NK-cell markers.

Material: CD4+ T cells sorted from blood. These receptors all stem from a young woman in good health.

This clonotype was recorded a few times. The chain uses TRBV6-5 and TRBJ2-1; possibly TRBD1 for D (5 bases). This CDR3 spans 15 amino acids. V was shortened by 4 bases and J by 8 bases, with 18 bases between the two germline ends. Germline V gene data show CDR1 as MNHEY and CDR2 as SVGAGI. The CDR3 DNA reads as TGTGCCAGCAGTTCCCTAGGGGCAGGGAAGGATGAGCAGTTCTTC. Protein: CASSSLGAGKDEQFF.

This chain connects TRBV5-1 to TRBJ2-5; D may be TRBD1 (5 bases). Germline CDR1 is SGHRS and CDR2 is YFSETQ. Trimming shortened V by 3 bases and J by 1 base, and 10 bases separated the two germline ends. CDR3 length: 14 residues. The CDR3 region has the DNA TGCGCCAGCAGCTCCCAGGGCACCCAAGAGACCCAGTACTTC. It specifies CASSSQGTQETQYF.

This clonotype has at least ten counts. CDR3 coding DNA: TGTGCCAGCAGCTTGGGACTAGCGGTTGGGGAGACCCAGTACTTC. Translation: CASSLGLAVGETQYF. V is TRBV7-6 and J is TRBJ2-5; the match to TRBD2 covers 11 bases. V gave up 3 bases and J gave up 5 bases; unmatched junction bases: 5. This CDR3 region has 15 residues. CDR1 and CDR2 from the germline V gene are SGHVS and FNYEAQ.

V and J are TRBV20-1 and TRBJ2-7, with 7 nucleotides matching TRBD1. Germline V CDR1 and CDR2: DFQATT, SNEGSKA (reference sequence). Trimming removed 5 bases from V and 2 bases from J; junction bases left unmatched: 9. This CDR3 is 14 amino acids long. The CDR3 nucleotides are TGCAGTGCTTCAAGGGGGCAGGGGGCCTACGAGCAGTACTTC. Translated, it gives CSASRGQGAYEQYF.

This clonotype has more than one count but fewer than ten. The chain has TRBV5-1 and TRBJ2-5; D is undetermined. Germline V CDR1 and CDR2: SGHRS, YFSETQ. The CDR3 is 11 residues long. The V gene lost 0 bases and the J gene lost 13 bases, with 10 bases spanning the gap. CDR3 residues: CASSLGERSYF. The CDR3 nucleotides are TGCGCCAGCAGCTTGGGCGAGCGATCGTACTTC.

This clonotype showed up just a few times. The rearrangement links TRBV9 to TRBJ1-4; D remains unclear. CDR1 is SGDLS and CDR2 is YYNGEE in the germline V gene. Deletions cut 1 base from V and 5 bases from J, with 9 bases between. The CDR3 runs to 14 residues. DNA for the CDR3: TGTGCCAGCAGCGTATGGAGTGGCAATGAAAAACTGTTTTTT. Translating gives CASSVWSGNEKLFF.

This clonotype was seen only a few times. V and J are TRBV11-2 and TRBJ2-1; either TRBD1 or TRBD2 may supply D (5 bases each). V shed 5 bases and J shed 5 bases, with 16 bases lying between them. The CDR3 contains 15 residues. Germline CDR1 and CDR2: SGHAT and FQNNGV. The CDR3 nucleotides read TGTGCCAGCAGCCCGGGGTGGGGGTCGAACAATGAGCAGTTCTTC. Its translation is CASSPGWGSNNEQFF.

Only a few counts were recorded for this clonotype. The gene calls are TRBV7-2 and TRBJ1-2; 8 bases map to TRBD1. CDR3 length equals 13 residues. J gave up 5 bases and V 4 bases, and 3 bases lay outside the gene matches. Germline V gives CDR1 SGHTA, CDR2 FQGNSA. The DNA of the CDR3 is TGTGCCAGCAGCTCGGACAGGGAATATGGCTACACCTTC. Translation: CASSSDREYGYTF. The whole variable domain, remainder taken from reference TRBV7-2 and TRBJ1-2, is GAGVSQSPSNKVTEKGKDVELRCDPISGHTALYWYRQSLGQGLEFLIYFQGNSAPDKSGLPSDRFSAERTGGSVSTLTIQRTQQEDSAVYLCASSSDREYGYTFGSGTRLTVV.

This clonotype was observed a handful of times. CDR3 sequence (DNA): TGTGCCAGCACCCTGACAGGGACTCAGCCCCAGCATTTT. Translated: CASTLTGTQPQHF. The chain is built from TRBV12-3 or TRBV12-4 and TRBJ1-5; 7 bases agree with TRBD1. This CDR3 is built from 13 residues. Unmatched junction bases numbered 6, after V lost 7 bases and J lost 6 bases.

CDR3: CSVAGREDAQYF. CDR3 sequence (DNA): TGCAGTGTCGCGGGCCGCGAGGACGCGCAGTATTTT. The rearrangement joins TRBV20-1 to TRBJ2-3, with D possibly TRBD2 on 5 matching bases. The CDR3 has 12 residues. V was pared by 7 bases and J by 10 bases, with 18 bases between. The germline V gene encodes CDR1 DFQATT and CDR2 SNEGSKA (reference sequence).

This clonotype showed up just a few times. V and J are TRBV10-3 and TRBJ2-5, with 7 bases identical to TRBD1. Germline assignment: CDR1 ENHRY and CDR2 SYGVKD. J was trimmed by 4 bases and V by 6 bases; bases with no gene match: 2. CDR3 length: 12 residues. CDR3: CAIRGGGETQYF. CDR3 nucleotide sequence: TGTGCCATCAGAGGGGGCGGAGAGACCCAGTACTTC.

Many counts were recorded for this clonotype. This chain uses TRBV20-1 with TRBJ1-5; 7 bases agree with TRBD1. With V trimmed by 3 bases and J by 2 bases, 4 bases remained unmatched. There are 14 residues in the CDR3. Germline V CDR1 and CDR2: DFQATT, SNEGSKA (reference sequence). In DNA form, the CDR3 reads TGCAGTGCTAGGACAGGGAATGGCAATCAGCCCCAGCATTTT. Its translation is CSARTGNGNQPQHF.